The present T cell receptor beta chain was sequenced within a study of identical twins. Broader study findings: For cord blood, abundant beta clonotypes had fewer insertions, unlike memory repertoires, which showed none.

In its sample, this clonotype was seen a few times. Its cognate antigen is unknown. V lost 4 bases to trimming and J lost 6 bases; unmatched junction nucleotides: 9. In germline, CDR1 is MNHEY, CDR2 SVGAGI. The CDR3 is 16 residues long. TCRdb recomputed calls from the 5' RACE reads with MiXCR, one row per CDR3 protein. Counted here are hundreds of thousands of distinct CDR3 sequences, 9% to 15% occurring once; the ten biggest clones make up around 1.5%. In addition, the sample was reused for a study of yellow fever vaccine responses in identical twins. That source notes: Convergence reportedly seemed to mark part of the twins' vaccine T cell response, with personalization marking the rest.

The chain employs TRBV6-5 and TRBJ2-1; 10 positions match TRBD2. Material: PBMCs. This clonotype was obtained from a woman aged 18-29 years in good health. CDR3 in DNA: TGTGCCAGCAGTTCCCCCCGACTAGCGGGCCCCAATGAGCAGTTCTTC. Residues: CASSSPRLAGPNEQFF.